These T cell receptor beta chains were read from a single sample in a study of blood T cell repertoires in COVID-19. Sequenced by immunoSEQ multiplex PCR; TCRdb stores in-frame clones only, minus some. The table shows 100,000 to 130,000 clones, with 84% occurring only once. Sequenced input: peripheral blood. All receptors derive from a human donor in a cohort sampled during active COVID-19. Each CDR3 is given without its conserved first and last residue. Not all rows give a size; the values are once, few, many and, for expanded clones, a class.

v_call	clone_size	j_call	cdr3_aa
TRBV5-5	NA	TRBJ2-2	ASSLLADTNTGELF
TRBV7-9	NA	TRBJ1-3	ASSLSDRNTIY
TRBV24-1	NA	TRBJ2-1	ATSDPGSEQF
TRBV7-8	NA	TRBJ1-5	ASSLGAGVSQPQH
TRBV5-5	NA	TRBJ1-6	ASSPFTGGGPNSPLH
TRBV6-5	NA	TRBJ2-7	AATGGYEQY
TRBV5-1	once	TRBJ2-6	ASSLAQGGSGANVLT
TRBV7-2	NA	TRBJ1-1	ASSLWTTLNTEAF
TRBV5-1	NA	TRBJ1-2	ASSFGVHYGYT
TRBV18	once	TRBJ2-2	ASSHTGVNTGELF
TRBV10-3	NA	TRBJ1-2	AIRAGTRTNYGYT
TRBV6-6	NA	TRBJ1-2	ASSYSLLPGRHGYT
TRBV11-2	NA	TRBJ2-5	ASSSVETQY
TRBV3-1/TRBV3-2	NA	TRBJ1-1	ASSQGQGGGTEAF
TRBV5-4	NA	TRBJ2-2	ASSSGLVGDGELF
TRBV25-1	few	TRBJ1-5	ASSEQGNQPQH
TRBV27	few	TRBJ2-2	ASRWGRDTGELF
TRBV7-9	NA	TRBJ2-3	ASSILTDTQY
TRBV10-2	NA	TRBJ2-5	ASLEREGLKTQY
TRBV2	NA	TRBJ2-1	ASSPRSGRLNIAGPF
TRBV2	NA	TRBJ1-4	ASSVEKGNEKLF
TRBV28	NA	TRBJ2-3	ASSFVGGSDTQY
TRBV4-1	NA	TRBJ1-1	ASSQEGAYMNTEAF
TRBV19	NA	TRBJ2-1	ASSMTSGRGYEQF
TRBV5-4	NA	TRBJ1-5	ASSLHNQPQH
TRBV5-1	NA	TRBJ1-1	ASSSRGMDTEAF
TRBV7-2	NA	TRBJ2-2	ASSLGGLAPGELF
TRBV3-1/TRBV3-2	NA	TRBJ2-1	ASSRQGSSYNEQF
TRBV19	NA	TRBJ1-1	ASSPGAEAF
TRBV29-1	NA	TRBJ2-5	SVVKGLALGTETQY
TRBV5-4	few	TRBJ2-1	ASNPEVAGEQF
TRBV5-1	NA	TRBJ2-1	ASSLGQGSYNEQF
TRBV7-9	once	TRBJ2-1	ASSLWEGAYNEQF
TRBV6-2/TRBV6-3	NA	TRBJ1-1	ASSYWRQGSFEAF
TRBV11-2	NA	TRBJ1-4	ASSPSAGSIEKLF
TRBV2	NA	TRBJ1-2	ASSLSDSYGYT
TRBV5-8	NA	TRBJ2-1	ASSFGFYNEQF
TRBV10-2	NA	TRBJ2-6	ASSESPLSGANVLT
TRBV19	NA	TRBJ2-6	ASSPSQGPSGANVLT
TRBV2	NA	TRBJ2-6	ASSPGVSGANVLT
TRBV28	NA	TRBJ2-5	ASTAGGSGVETQY
TRBV7-2	NA	TRBJ2-1	ASSLSGAVTYNEQF
TRBV27	few	TRBJ2-2	ASSFVSQLNTGELF
TRBV6-5	few	TRBJ1-2	ASSLDRSYGYT
TRBV6-2/TRBV6-3	NA	TRBJ2-1	ASSRGGSSYNEQF
TRBV28	NA	TRBJ2-1	ASSLWTSGGSYNEQF
TRBV6-6	NA	TRBJ1-2	ASSLLGGEGGYT
TRBV9	once	TRBJ2-2	ASSARTGWQAGELF
TRBV11-2	NA	TRBJ2-7	ASSLAGAREQY
TRBV19	NA	TRBJ1-2	ASIGGLNGYT
TRBV7-8	NA	TRBJ1-5	ASSLGSTGLSQPQH
TRBV7-9	NA	TRBJ2-7	ASSLATAGADEQY
TRBV5-1	NA	TRBJ1-4	ASSPTGGAANEKLF
TRBV9	NA	TRBJ1-2	ASSVEGRYGYT
TRBV6-5	NA	TRBJ2-3	ASRSGQGGDTQY
TRBV18	NA	TRBJ2-5	ASSPRVGQGSTQETQY
TRBV6-1	once	TRBJ2-1	ASSELRASRNEQF